This TCR beta chain was retrieved from a study of technical replicates of blood from a handful of donors. The table came from immunoSEQ multiplex PCR; TCRdb's copy has only in-frame clones and leaves some out. The sample records approximately 81,000 clones, 81% being singletons. Germline values: CDR1 SEHNR, CDR2 FQNEAQ (reference sequence). This CDR3 has 15 residues. Trimming pared 1 base from V and 0 bases from J, leaving 7 bases between. The clonotype originates from a human donor in good health. Some clones in this sample may be carry-over from other donors' samples. V gene TRBV7-9 combines with J gene TRBJ2-1; no clear D. The sequenced sample consisted of PBMCs. The CDR3 reads CASSLGDSSYNEQFF. CDR3 nucleotide sequence: TGTGCCAGCAGCTTAGGAGATAGCTCCTACAATGAGCAGTTCTTC.